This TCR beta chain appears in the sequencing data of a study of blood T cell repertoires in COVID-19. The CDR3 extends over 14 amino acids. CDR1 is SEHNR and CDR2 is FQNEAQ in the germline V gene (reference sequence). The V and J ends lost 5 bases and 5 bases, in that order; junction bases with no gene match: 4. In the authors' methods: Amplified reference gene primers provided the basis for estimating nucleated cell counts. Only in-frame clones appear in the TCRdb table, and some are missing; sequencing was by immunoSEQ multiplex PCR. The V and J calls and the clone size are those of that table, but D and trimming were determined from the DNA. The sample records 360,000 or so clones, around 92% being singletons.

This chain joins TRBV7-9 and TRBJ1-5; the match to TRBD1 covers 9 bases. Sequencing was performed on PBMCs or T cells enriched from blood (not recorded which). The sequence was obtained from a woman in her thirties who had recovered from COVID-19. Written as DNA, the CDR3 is TGTGCCAGCAGCCAGGGACAGGGAGATCAGCCCCAGCATTTT. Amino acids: CASSQGQGDQPQHF. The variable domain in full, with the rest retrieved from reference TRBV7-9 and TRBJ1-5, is DTGVSQNPRHKITKRGQNVTFRCDPISEHNRLYWYRQTLGQGPEFLTYFQNEAQLEKSRLLSDRFSAERPKGSFSTLEIQRTEQGDSAMYLCASSQGQGDQPQHFGDGTRLSIL.